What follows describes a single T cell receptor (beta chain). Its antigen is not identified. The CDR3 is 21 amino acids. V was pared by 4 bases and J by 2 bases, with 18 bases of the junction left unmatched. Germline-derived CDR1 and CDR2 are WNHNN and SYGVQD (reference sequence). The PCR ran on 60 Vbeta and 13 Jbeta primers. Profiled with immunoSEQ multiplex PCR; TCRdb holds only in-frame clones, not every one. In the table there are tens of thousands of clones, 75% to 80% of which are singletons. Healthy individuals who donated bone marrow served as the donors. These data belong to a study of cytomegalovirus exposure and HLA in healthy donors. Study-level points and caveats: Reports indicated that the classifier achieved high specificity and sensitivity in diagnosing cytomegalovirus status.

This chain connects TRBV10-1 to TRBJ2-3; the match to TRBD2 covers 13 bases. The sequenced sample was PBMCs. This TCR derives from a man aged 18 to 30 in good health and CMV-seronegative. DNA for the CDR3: TGCGCCAGCAGTGTCCACCCTCTAACTAGCGGGGGGGCCCCCCCCACAGATACGCAGTATTTT. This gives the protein CASSVHPLTSGGAPPTDTQYF.